The clone carrying this T cell receptor beta chain was detected once. Different DNA sequences within this sample yield the same CDR3. The record originates from a study of blood T cell repertoires in COVID-19. The CDR3 covers 13 residues. Germline loops: CDR1 SGHRS, CDR2 YFSETQ. V was trimmed by 0 bases and J by 7 bases, leaving 8 bases between them. Assay used: immunoSEQ multiplex PCR; TCRdb lists only in-frame clones, some missing. The table includes some 220,000 clones, more than 80% detected once. The material sequenced was PBMCs or T cells enriched from blood (not recorded which). The TCR sequence derives from a woman aged 40 to 50 with acute COVID-19. The chain couples TRBV5-1 to TRBJ1-3; TRBD1 might be the D (5 bases). This CDR3 is CASSLAGGNTIYF. The CDR3 DNA follows: TGCGCCAGCAGCTTGGCTGGGGGGAACACCATATATTTT.